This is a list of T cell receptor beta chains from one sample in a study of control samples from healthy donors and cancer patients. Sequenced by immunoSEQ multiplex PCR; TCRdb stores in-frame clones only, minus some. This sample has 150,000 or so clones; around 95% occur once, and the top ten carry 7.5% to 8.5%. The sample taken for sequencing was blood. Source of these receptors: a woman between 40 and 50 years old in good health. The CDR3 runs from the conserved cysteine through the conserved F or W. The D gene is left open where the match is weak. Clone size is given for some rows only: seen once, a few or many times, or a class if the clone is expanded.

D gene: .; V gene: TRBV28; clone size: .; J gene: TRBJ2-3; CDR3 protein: CASSFGAGGTDTQYF; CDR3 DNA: TGTGCCAGCAGTTTTGGGGCAGGGGGGACAGATACGCAGTATTTT
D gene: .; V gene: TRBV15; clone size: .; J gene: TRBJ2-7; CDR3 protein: CATSTGPLDTEQYF; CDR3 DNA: TGTGCCACCAGCACGGGACCCCTCGACACCGAGCAGTACTTC
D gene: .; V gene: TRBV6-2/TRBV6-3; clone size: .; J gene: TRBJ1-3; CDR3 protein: CASSYLRDTIYF; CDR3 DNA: TGTGCCAGCAGTTATCTCCGCGACACCATATATTTT
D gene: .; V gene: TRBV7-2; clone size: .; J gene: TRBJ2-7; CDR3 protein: CASSRLRGTSYEQYF; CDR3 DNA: TGTGCCAGCAGCAGACTGCGCGGGACCTCCTACGAGCAGTACTTC
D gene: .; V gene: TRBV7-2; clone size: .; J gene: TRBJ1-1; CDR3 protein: CASSLESWGNTEAFF; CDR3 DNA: TGTGCCAGCAGCTTAGAATCCTGGGGGAACACTGAAGCTTTCTTT
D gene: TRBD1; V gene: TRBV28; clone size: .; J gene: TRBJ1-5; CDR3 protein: CASSPPGGHQPQHF; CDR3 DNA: TGTGCCAGCAGTCCCCCAGGGGGCCATCAGCCCCAGCATTTT
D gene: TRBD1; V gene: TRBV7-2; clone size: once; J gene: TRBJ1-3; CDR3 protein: CASSRGTGAGNTIYF; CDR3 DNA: TGTGCCAGCAGCCGGGGGACAGGGGCTGGAAACACCATATATTTT
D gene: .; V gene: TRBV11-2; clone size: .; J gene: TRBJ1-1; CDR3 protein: CASSLDGSTEAFF; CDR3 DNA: TGTGCCAGCAGCTTAGATGGTAGCACTGAAGCTTTCTTT
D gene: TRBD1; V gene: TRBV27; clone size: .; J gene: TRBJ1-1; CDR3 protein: CASRPQGGAEAFF; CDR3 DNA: TGTGCCAGCAGGCCTCAGGGGGGGGCTGAAGCTTTCTTT
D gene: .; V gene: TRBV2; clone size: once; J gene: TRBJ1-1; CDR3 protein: CASRPGVGTEAFF; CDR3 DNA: TGTGCCAGCAGGCCAGGGGTCGGGACTGAAGCTTTCTTT
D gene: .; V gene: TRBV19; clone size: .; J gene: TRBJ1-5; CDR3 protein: CASSTDYSNQPQHF; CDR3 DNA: TGTGCCAGTAGCACGGATTATAGCAATCAGCCCCAGCATTTT
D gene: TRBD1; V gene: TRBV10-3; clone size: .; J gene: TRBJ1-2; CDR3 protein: CAIPDRVDGYTF; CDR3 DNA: TGTGCCATACCGGACAGGGTCGATGGCTACACCTTC
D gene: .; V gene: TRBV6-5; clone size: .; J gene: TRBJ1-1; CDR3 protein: CASRPGQTNTEAFF; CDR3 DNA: TGTGCCAGCAGGCCCGGACAGACCAACACTGAAGCTTTCTTT
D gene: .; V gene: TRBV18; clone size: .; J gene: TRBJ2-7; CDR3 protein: CASSLQIDDNEQYF; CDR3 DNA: TGTGCCAGCTCACTACAGATCGACGACAACGAGCAGTACTTC
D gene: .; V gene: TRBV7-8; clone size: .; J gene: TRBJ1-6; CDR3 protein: CASSLAERYSPLHF; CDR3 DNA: TGTGCCAGCAGCTTAGCAGAACGCTATTCACCCCTCCACTTT
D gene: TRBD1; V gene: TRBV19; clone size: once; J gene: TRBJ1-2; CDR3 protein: CASSKGQRPNYGYTF; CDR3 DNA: TGTGCCAGTAGTAAGGGACAGCGTCCTAACTATGGCTACACCTTC
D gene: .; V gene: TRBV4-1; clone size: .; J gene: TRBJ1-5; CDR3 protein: CASSQVPGSYQPQHF; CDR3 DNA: TGCGCCAGCAGCCAAGTCCCCGGATCATACCAGCCCCAGCATTTT
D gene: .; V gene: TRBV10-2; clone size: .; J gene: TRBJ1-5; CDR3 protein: CASTPTLSGNQPQHF; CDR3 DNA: TGCGCCAGCACTCCCACCCTGTCTGGCAATCAGCCCCAGCATTTT
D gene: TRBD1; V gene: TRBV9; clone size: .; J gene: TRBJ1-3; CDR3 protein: CASSVVPGGPSGNTIYF; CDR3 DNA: TGTGCCAGCAGCGTAGTGCCAGGGGGTCCTTCTGGAAACACCATATATTTT
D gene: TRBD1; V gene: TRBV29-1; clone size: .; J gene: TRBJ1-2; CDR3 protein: CSVENWGQGHGYTF; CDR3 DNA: TGCAGCGTTGAAAATTGGGGACAGGGGCATGGCTACACCTTC
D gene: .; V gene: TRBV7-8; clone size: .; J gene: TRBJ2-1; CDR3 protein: CASSRSRLESSYNEQFF; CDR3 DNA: TGTGCCAGCAGCCGAAGTCGACTAGAAAGCTCCTACAATGAGCAGTTCTTC
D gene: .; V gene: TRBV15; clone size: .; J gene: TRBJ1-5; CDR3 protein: CATSRETGFQPQHF; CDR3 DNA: TGTGCCACCAGCAGAGAAACAGGGTTTCAGCCCCAGCATTTT
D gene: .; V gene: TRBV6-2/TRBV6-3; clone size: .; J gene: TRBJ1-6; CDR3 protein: CASSLGLYNSPLHF; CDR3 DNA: TGTGCCAGCAGCCTCGGACTTTATAATTCACCCCTCCACTTT
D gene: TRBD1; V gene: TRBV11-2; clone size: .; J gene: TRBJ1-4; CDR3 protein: CASSFRRTGPNEKLFF; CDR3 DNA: TGTGCCAGCAGCTTCCGCCGGACAGGGCCGAATGAAAAACTGTTTTTT
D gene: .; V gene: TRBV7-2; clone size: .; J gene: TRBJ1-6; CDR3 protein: CASSLGLGGGSPLHF; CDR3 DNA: TGTGCCAGCAGCTTAGGTTTGGGGGGGGGATCACCCCTCCACTTT
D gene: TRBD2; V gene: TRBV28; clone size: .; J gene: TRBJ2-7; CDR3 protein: CASSVASGRLGYEQYF; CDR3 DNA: TGTGCCAGCAGTGTAGCTAGCGGGAGACTCGGGTACGAGCAGTACTTC
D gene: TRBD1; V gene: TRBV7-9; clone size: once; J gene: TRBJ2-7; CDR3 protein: CASSFAGTGVYEQYF; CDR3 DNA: TGTGCCAGCAGCTTTGCCGGGACAGGGGTCTACGAGCAGTACTTC
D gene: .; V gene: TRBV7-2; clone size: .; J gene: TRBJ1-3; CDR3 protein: CASSISPAGSGNTIYF; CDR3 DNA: TGTGCCAGCAGCATTAGTCCCGCAGGGTCTGGAAACACCATATATTTT
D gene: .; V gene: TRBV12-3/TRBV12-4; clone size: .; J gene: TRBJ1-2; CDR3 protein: CASRRDYGYTF; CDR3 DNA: TGTGCCAGCAGGAGGGACTATGGCTACACCTTC
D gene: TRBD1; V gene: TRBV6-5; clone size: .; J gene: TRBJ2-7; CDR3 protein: CATRGGQGPYEQYF; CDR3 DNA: TGTGCCACCAGGGGTGGACAGGGGCCCTACGAGCAGTACTTC
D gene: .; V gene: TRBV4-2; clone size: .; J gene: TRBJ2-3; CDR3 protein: CASSSLLPTDTQYF; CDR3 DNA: TGTGCCAGCAGCTCTCTCTTACCCACAGATACGCAGTATTTT
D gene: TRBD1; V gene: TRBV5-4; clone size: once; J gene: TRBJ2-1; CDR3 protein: CASSLSPDRGRDEQFF; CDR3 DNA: TGTGCCAGCAGCTTATCTCCGGACAGGGGGCGCGATGAGCAGTTCTTC
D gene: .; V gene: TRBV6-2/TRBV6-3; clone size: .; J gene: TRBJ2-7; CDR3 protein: CASSYSTVSYEQYF; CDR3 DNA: TGTGCCAGCAGTTACTCGACTGTCTCCTACGAGCAGTACTTC
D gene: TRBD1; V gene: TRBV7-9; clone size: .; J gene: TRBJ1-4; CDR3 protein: CASSADRGIGKLFF; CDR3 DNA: TGTGCCAGCAGCGCGGACAGGGGGATTGGAAAACTGTTTTTT
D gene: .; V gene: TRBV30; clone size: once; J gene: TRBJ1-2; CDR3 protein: CAWSVDRNYGYTF; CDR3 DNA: TGTGCCTGGAGTGTCGACAGAAACTATGGCTACACCTTC
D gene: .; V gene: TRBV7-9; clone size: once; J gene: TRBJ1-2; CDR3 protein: CASSLERGYGYTF; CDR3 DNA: TGTGCCAGCAGCTTAGAGCGCGGCTATGGCTACACCTTC
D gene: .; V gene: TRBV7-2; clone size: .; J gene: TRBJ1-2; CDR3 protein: CASSVNGGNGYTF; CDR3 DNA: TGTGCCAGCAGCGTGAATGGGGGTAATGGCTACACCTTC
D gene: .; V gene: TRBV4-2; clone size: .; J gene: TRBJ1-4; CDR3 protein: CASSGGQAEKLFF; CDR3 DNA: TGTGCCAGCAGCGGGGGACAAGCTGAAAAACTGTTTTTT